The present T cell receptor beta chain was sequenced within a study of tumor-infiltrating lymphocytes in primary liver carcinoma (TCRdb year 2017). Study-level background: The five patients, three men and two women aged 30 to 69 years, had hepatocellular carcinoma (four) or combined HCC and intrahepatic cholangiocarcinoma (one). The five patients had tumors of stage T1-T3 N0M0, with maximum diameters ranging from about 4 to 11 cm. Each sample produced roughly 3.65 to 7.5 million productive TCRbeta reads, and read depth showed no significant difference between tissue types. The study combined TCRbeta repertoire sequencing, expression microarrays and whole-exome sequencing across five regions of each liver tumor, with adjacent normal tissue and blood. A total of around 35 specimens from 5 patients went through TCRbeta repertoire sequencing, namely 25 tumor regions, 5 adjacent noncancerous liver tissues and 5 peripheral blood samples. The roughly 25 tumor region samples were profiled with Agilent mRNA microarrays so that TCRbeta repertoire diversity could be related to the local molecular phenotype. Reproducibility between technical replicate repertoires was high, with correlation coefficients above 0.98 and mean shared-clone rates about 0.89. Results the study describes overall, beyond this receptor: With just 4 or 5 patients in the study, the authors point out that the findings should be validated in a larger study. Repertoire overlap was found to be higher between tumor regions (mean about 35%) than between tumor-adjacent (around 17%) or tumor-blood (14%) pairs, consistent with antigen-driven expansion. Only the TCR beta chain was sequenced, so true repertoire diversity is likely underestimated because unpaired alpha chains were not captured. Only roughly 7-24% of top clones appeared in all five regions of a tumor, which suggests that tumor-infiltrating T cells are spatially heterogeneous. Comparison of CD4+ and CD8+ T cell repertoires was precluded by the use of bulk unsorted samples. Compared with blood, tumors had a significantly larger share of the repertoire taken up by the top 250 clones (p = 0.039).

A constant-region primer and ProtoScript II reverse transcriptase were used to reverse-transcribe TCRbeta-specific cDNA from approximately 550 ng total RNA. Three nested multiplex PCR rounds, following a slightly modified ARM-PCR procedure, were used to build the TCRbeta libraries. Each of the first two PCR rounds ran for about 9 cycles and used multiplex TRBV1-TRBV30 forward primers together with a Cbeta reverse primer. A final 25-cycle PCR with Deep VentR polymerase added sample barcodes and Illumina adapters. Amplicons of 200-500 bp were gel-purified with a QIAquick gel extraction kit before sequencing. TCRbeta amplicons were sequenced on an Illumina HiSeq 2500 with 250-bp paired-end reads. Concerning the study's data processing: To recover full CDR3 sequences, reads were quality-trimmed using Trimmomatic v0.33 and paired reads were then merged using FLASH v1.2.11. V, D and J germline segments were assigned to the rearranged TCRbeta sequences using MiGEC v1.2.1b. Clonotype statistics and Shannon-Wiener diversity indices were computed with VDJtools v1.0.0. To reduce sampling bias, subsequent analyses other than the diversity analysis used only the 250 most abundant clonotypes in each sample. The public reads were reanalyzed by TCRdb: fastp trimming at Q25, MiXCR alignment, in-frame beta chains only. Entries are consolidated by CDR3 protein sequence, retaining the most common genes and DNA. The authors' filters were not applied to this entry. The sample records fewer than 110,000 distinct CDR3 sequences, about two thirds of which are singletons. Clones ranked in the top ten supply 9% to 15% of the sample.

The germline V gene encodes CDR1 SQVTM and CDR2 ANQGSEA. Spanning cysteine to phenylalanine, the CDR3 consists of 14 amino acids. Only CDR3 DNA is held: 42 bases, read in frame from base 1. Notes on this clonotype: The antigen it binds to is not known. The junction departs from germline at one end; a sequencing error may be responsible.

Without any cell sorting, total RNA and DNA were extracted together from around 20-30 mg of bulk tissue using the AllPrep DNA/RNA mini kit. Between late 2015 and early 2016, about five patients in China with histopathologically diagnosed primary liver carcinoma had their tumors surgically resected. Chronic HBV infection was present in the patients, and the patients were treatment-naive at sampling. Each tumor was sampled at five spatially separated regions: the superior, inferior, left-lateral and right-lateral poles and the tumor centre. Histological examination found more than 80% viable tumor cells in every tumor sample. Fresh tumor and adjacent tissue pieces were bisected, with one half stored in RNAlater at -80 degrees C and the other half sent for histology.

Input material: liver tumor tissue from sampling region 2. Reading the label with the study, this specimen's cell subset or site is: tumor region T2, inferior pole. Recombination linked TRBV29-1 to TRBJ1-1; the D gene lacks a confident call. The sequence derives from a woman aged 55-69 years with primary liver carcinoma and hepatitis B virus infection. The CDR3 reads CSVVTHIMNTEAFF. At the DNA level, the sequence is TGTAGCGTAGTGACCCACATCATGAACACTGAAGCTTTCTTT. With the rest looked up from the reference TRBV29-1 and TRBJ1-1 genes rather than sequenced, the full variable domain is SAVISQKPSRDICQRGTSLTIQCQVDSQVTMMFWYRQQPGQSLTLIATANQGSEATYESGFVIDKFPISRPNLTFSTLTVSNMSPEDSSIYLCSVVTHIMNTEAFFGQGTRLTVV.